The T cell receptor (beta chain) described here comes from a study of lymphopenia after photon versus proton radiotherapy. Using immunoSEQ multiplex PCR, the repertoire was profiled, and TCRdb retains in-frame clones only, with some absent. The sample holds more than 70,000 clones, around 88% seen once. V lost 7 bases to trimming and J lost 6 bases, with 18 bases between them. The length of the CDR3 is 15 residues. Germline assignment: CDR1 MNHNS and CDR2 SASEGT. This clone was seen once. As yet, its antigen is unknown. Study findings and constraints: Better survival with proton therapy was suggested as possible, not demonstrated. Post-nadir diversity loss with photons came from oligoclonal expansion, particularly CD8+ Temra cells.

The sample consisted of peripheral blood, taken from a patient treated with proton-based radiotherapy. The V call is TRBV6-1, the J call TRBJ2-2; D is perhaps TRBD1 (6 bases). The sequence was obtained from a man in his fifties or sixties with pancreatic cancer. The CDR3 here is CASTLRDILAGELFF. As DNA, the CDR3 is TGTGCCAGCACACTCCGGGACATTCTGGCCGGGGAGCTGTTTTTT.